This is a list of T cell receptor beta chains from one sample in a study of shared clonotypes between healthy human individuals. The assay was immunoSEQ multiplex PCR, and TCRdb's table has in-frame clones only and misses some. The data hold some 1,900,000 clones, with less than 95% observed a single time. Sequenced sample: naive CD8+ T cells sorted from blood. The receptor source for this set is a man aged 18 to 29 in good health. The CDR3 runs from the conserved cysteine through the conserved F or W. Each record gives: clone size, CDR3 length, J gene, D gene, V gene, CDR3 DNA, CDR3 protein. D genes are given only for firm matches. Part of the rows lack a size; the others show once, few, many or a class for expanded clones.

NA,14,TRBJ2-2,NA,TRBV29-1,TGCAGCGTTGATGAATTAGGGAACACCGGGGAGCTGTTTTTT,CSVDELGNTGELFF
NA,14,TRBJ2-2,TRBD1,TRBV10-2,TGCGCCAGCAGGACAGGGCCGAACACCGGGGAGCTGTTTTTT,CASRTGPNTGELFF
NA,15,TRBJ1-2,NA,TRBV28,TGTGCCAGCAGTTTATATGCAGGGCTTAACTATGGCTACACCTTC,CASSLYAGLNYGYTF
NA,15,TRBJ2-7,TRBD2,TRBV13,TGTGCCAGCAGCTTAGAAAGCGGGAGTCTCTACGAGCAGTACTTC,CASSLESGSLYEQYF
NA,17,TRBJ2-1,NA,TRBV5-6,TGTGCCAGCAGCTTGGACGGTCCCCTGCCCCTGGCGCAGGAGCAGTTCTTC,CASSLDGPLPLAQEQFF
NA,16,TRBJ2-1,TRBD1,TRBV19,TGTGCCAGTAGTGGCCGTCCGGGACAGGGGCACAATGAGCAGTTCTTC,CASSGRPGQGHNEQFF
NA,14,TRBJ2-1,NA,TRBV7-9,TGTGCCAGCAGTCCTCCCGGGAAAAACAATGAGCAGTTCTTC,CASSPPGKNNEQFF
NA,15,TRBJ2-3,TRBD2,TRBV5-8,TGTGCCAGCAGCGAGGGACTAGCTAGCACAGATACGCAGTATTTT,CASSEGLASTDTQYF
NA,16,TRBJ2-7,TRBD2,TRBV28,TGTGCCAGCAGTCCGGTCAGGGAGCGGGGGGGCCACGAGCAGTACTTC,CASSPVRERGGHEQYF
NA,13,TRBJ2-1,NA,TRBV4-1,TGCGCCAGCAGCCAAGAACAGGAAAATGAGCAGTTCTTC,CASSQEQENEQFF
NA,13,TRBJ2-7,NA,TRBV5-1,TGCGCCAGCAGCTCCTACCCCGGGGATGGGGAGTACTTC,CASSSYPGDGEYF
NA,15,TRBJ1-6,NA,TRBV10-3,TGTGCCATCAGTGATAGTCAGGGCCTGAATTCACCCCTCCACTTT,CAISDSQGLNSPLHF
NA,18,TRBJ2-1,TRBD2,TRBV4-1,TGCGCCAGCAGCCCCTTCGAGGGGGTAGCGGGGGGAGGAGGTGAGCAGTTCTTC,CASSPFEGVAGGGGEQFF
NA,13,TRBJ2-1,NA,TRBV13,TGTGCCAGCAGCTTAGGCCCAACGGATGAGCAGTTCTTC,CASSLGPTDEQFF
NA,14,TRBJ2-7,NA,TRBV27,TGTGCCAGCAGCCTAGGGGGCGCGGGGTACGAGCAGTACTTC,CASSLGGAGYEQYF
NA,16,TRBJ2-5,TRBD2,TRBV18,TGTGCCAGCTCGCGAGCGTCCCGGACTAGCGAAGAGACCCAGTACTTC,CASSRASRTSEETQYF
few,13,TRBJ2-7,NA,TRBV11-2,TGTGCCAGCAGCTACGAACCTGTCTACGAGCAGTACTTC,CASSYEPVYEQYF
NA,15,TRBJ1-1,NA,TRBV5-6,TGTGCCAGCAGCTTTTACCGAGGCATGAACACTGAAGCTTTCTTT,CASSFYRGMNTEAFF
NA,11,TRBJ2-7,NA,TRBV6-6,TGTGCCAGCAGTATCTCCTACGAGCAGTACTTC,CASSISYEQYF
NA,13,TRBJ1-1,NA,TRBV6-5,TGTGCCAGCAGTCAACCCCTCGGGTCTGAAGCTTTCTTT,CASSQPLGSEAFF
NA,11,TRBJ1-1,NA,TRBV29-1,TGCAGCGTTCGCGAGAACACTGAAGCTTTCTTT,CSVRENTEAFF
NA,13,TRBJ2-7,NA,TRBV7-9,TGTGCCAGCAGCTTAGCAATCGAAGGAGGGCAGTACTTC,CASSLAIEGGQYF
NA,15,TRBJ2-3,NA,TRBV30,TGTGCCTGGAGTAATGCAGCGGTCGTCACAGATACGCAGTATTTT,CAWSNAAVVTDTQYF
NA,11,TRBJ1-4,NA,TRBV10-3,TGTGCCATCAGCTCCGGGCCCCGACTGTTTTTT,CAISSGPRLFF
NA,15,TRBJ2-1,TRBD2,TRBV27,TGTGCCAGCAGTTTAACCCGGGAGGGCTACAATGAGCAGTTCTTC,CASSLTREGYNEQFF
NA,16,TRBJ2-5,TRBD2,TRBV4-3,TGCGCCAGCAGCCAAGATCTAGCGGGGATCCAAGAGACCCAGTACTTC,CASSQDLAGIQETQYF
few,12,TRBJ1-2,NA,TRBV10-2,TGCGCCAGCAGTGAGGTATTGGAAGGCTACACCTTC,CASSEVLEGYTF
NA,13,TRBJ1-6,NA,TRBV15,TGTGCCACTACACAGGGCGATAATTCACCCCTCCACTTT,CATTQGDNSPLHF
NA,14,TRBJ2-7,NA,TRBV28,TGTGCCAGCAGTCCCCAAGGGGGGGCCTACGAGCAGTACTTC,CASSPQGGAYEQYF
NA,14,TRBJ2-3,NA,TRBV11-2,TGTGCCAGCAGCTTAGTGGGGACGGCAGATACGCAGTATTTT,CASSLVGTADTQYF
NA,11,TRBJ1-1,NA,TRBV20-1,TGCAGTGCTAGAGATGAAGCCGAAGCTTTCTTT,CSARDEAEAFF
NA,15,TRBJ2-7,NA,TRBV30,TGTGCCTGGAGTGAGTGGCAGGCGCTTAACTACGAGCAGTACTTC,CAWSEWQALNYEQYF
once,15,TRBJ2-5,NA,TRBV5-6,TGTGCCAGCAGCTGGGAGGGACATGGGGGAGAGACCCAGTACTTC,CASSWEGHGGETQYF
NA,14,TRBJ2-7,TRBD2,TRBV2,TGTGCCAGCCGTAAGACTAGCGGATCCGGCGAGCAGTACTTC,CASRKTSGSGEQYF
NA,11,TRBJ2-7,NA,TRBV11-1,TGTGCCAGCAGCCAAGTCTACGAGCAGTACTTC,CASSQVYEQYF
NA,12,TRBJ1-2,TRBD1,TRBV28,TGTGCCAGCAGCCAAGGGACAGGGGGCTACACCTTC,CASSQGTGGYTF
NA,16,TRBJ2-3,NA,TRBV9,TGTGCCAGCAGCGTCCTCTTGAGGGGTAGCACAGATACGCAGTATTTT,CASSVLLRGSTDTQYF
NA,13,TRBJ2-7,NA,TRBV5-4,TGTGCCAGCAGCTTGGACGGGACCTACGAGCAGTACTTC,CASSLDGTYEQYF
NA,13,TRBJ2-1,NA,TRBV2,TGTGCCAGCCTGGGGTGGGAAAACAATGAGCAGTTCTTC,CASLGWENNEQFF
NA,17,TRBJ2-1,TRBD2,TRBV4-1,TGCGCCAGCAGCGCAACAACTAGCGGCCTATCCTACAATGAGCAGTTCTTC,CASSATTSGLSYNEQFF
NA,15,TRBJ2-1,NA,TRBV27,TGTGCCAGCAGTTTCGCGGCTAACCTCTACAATGAGCAGTTCTTC,CASSFAANLYNEQFF
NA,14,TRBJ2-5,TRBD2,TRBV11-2,TGTGCCAGCAGCTTAGGGACTAGCTTTGAGACCCAGTACTTC,CASSLGTSFETQYF
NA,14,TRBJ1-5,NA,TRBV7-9,TGTGCCAGCAGCACTCAGGGGAGCAATCAGCCCCAGCATTTT,CASSTQGSNQPQHF
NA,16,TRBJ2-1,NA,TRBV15,TGTGCCACCAGCAGCACGGTCGGAGGTTCCTACAATGAGCAGTTCTTC,CATSSTVGGSYNEQFF
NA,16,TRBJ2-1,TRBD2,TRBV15,TGTGCCACCAGCAGGCAGACTAGCGGGAGAAACAATGAGCAGTTCTTC,CATSRQTSGRNNEQFF
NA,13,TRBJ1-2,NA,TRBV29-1,TGCAGCGTTGAAACCGGGACGGACTATGGCTACACCTTC,CSVETGTDYGYTF
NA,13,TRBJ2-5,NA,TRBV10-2,TGCGCCAGCAGTGAGCTCGGCAGGGGCGTTTCTGACTTC,CASSELGRGVSDF
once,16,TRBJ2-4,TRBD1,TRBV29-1,TGCAGCGTTGAAGGGGACGTGACAGGGACGACAAACATTCAGTACTTC,CSVEGDVTGTTNIQYF
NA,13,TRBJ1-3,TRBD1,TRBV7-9,TGTGCCAGCAGCCAAGGACAGGGCCCGGGCTCGTATTTT,CASSQGQGPGSYF
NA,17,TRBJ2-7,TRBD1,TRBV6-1,TGTGCCAGCAGTGAAAAGCCTTCCGGGACAGGGCTCCACGAGCAGTACTTC,CASSEKPSGTGLHEQYF